This TCR beta chain appears in the sequencing data of a study of identical twins. TCRdb re-called the 5' RACE reads through MiXCR, storing one row per CDR3 protein. The repertoire holds nearly 250,000 distinct CDR3 sequences, with approximately 7% as singletons. This CDR3 region has 13 residues. Germline V gene lookup returns CDR1 SGHRS and CDR2 YFSETQ. With 1 base clipped from V and 4 bases from J, the junction kept 1 base outside the gene matches. The data were also submitted as part of a second study, on yellow fever vaccine responses in identical twins.

The source is a young woman in good health. Sequencing was performed on memory (CD45RO+) T cells sorted from blood. The chain combines TRBV5-1 with TRBJ2-5, with 7 bases matching TRBD1. CDR3 in DNA: TGCGCCAGCAGCTTGCCAGGGGGAGAGACCCAGTACTTC. Translating gives CASSLPGGETQYF.